A selection of T cell receptor beta chains follows, all from one sample in a study of shared clonotypes between healthy human individuals. The table came from immunoSEQ multiplex PCR; TCRdb's copy has only in-frame clones and leaves some out. The repertoire holds just over 2,000,000 clones, with roughly 94% as singletons. Sequenced input: naive CD4+ T cells sorted from blood. The receptors here all came from a man aged 18 to 30 in good health. Both conserved end residues are part of each CDR3. Fields, in order: V gene, J gene, clone size, D gene, CDR3 protein, CDR3 DNA. The D gene is left open where the match is weak. Size is omitted from some rows. Given values are once, few, many or a class for expanded clones.

TRBV2	TRBJ2-1	-	-	CASSESLGSYNEQFF	TGTGCCAGCAGTGAATCCCTGGGCTCCTACAATGAGCAGTTCTTC
TRBV9	TRBJ2-5	-	-	CASSPRSQETQYF	TGTGCCAGCAGCCCCCGGTCCCAAGAGACCCAGTACTTC
TRBV9	TRBJ2-1	-	TRBD2	CASSGSGSAYNEQFF	TGTGCCAGCAGCGGTAGCGGGAGTGCTTACAATGAGCAGTTCTTC
TRBV9	TRBJ1-6	-	-	CASGGDNSPLHF	TGTGCCAGCGGGGGTGATAATTCACCCCTCCACTTT
TRBV28	TRBJ2-7	-	-	CASSFPGTSDF	TGTGCCAGCAGTTTTCCTGGGACCTCCGACTTC
TRBV7-2	TRBJ2-7	-	TRBD2	CASSLGGLAGLPYEQYF	TGTGCCAGCAGCTTAGGGGGACTAGCGGGACTCCCCTACGAGCAGTACTTC
TRBV10-1	TRBJ2-1	few	-	CASSEDSDSYNEQFF	TGCGCCAGCAGTGAAGATAGCGACTCCTACAATGAGCAGTTCTTC
TRBV2	TRBJ1-5	-	-	CASSEITGPNQPQHF	TGTGCCAGCAGTGAAATAACAGGACCCAATCAGCCCCAGCATTTT
TRBV30	TRBJ1-4	-	-	CAWSGFEKLFF	TGTGCCTGGAGCGGTTTTGAAAAACTGTTTTTT
TRBV5-6	TRBJ2-3	-	-	CASSLDRSTDTQYF	TGTGCCAGCAGCTTGGACAGGAGCACAGATACGCAGTATTTT
TRBV4-1	TRBJ2-7	once	TRBD2	CASSPLGGLYYEQYF	TGCGCCAGCAGCCCTCTCGGGGGACTATACTACGAGCAGTACTTC
TRBV20-1	TRBJ2-7	-	-	CSAVRTGEQYF	TGCAGTGCGGTGCGGACTGGCGAGCAGTACTTC
TRBV28	TRBJ2-2	-	TRBD2	CASSVSGLGTGELFF	TGTGCCAGCAGTGTTAGCGGGTTAGGCACCGGGGAGCTGTTTTTT
TRBV19	TRBJ1-3	-	-	CASSSSRSGNTIYF	TGTGCCAGTAGTTCTAGCCGCTCTGGAAACACCATATATTTT
TRBV2	TRBJ2-3	-	-	CASSEILSADTQYF	TGTGCCAGCAGTGAGATATTATCCGCAGATACGCAGTATTTT
TRBV7-2	TRBJ2-1	-	TRBD1	CASSLAPTGGAYNEQFF	TGTGCCAGCAGCTTAGCGCCGACAGGGGGCGCCTACAATGAGCAGTTCTTC
TRBV4-1	TRBJ1-5	few	TRBD1	CASSQLGTALQPQHF	TGCGCCAGCAGCCAGCTAGGGACAGCCCTTCAGCCCCAGCATTTT
TRBV6-1	TRBJ1-1	-	TRBD1	CASSTTGGGTEAFF	TGTGCCAGCAGTACCACAGGGGGCGGGACTGAAGCTTTCTTT